Here is one T cell receptor beta chain with its context. CDR3 length equals 14 residues. With 3 bases clipped from V and 4 bases from J, the junction kept 3 bases outside the gene matches. The germline V gene has CDR1 MNHEY and CDR2 SVGAGI. The sample originates from a study of T cells after yellow fever vaccination. TCRdb passed the 5' RACE reads through MiXCR, listing each CDR3 protein once. This sample has about 320,000 distinct CDR3 sequences, with around 4.5% found just once. The chain joins TRBV6-5 to TRBJ1-1; the match to TRBD1 covers 9 bases. The source was PBMCs, collected 15 days after the yellow fever booster vaccination. The TCR comes from a man aged 18-30 years who received the YFV17D yellow fever vaccine. DNA of the CDR3: TGTGCCAGCAGTTATGGACAGGGGAGCACTGAAGCTTTCTTT. Protein: CASSYGQGSTEAFF.